These 10 T cell receptor beta chains came from one sample sequenced in a study of early T cells in non-severe SARS-CoV-2 infection. TCRdb passed the 5' RACE reads through MiXCR, listing each CDR3 protein once. The sample shows about 98,000 distinct CDR3 sequences, under 15% of them seen only once. Sequencing used whole blood. The receptors derive from an adult who was a healthcare worker with PCR-confirmed SARS-CoV-2 infection or an uninfected control (not recorded which).

The chain combines TRBV28 with TRBJ1-5; the D is unclear. The length of the CDR3 is 14 residues. Germline assignment: CDR1 MDHEN and CDR2 SYDVKM. Trimming removed 5 bases from V and 4 bases from J, with 12 bases in between. CDR3 bases: TGTGCCAGCAGTGATGTCCCGGTTAATCAGCCCCAGCATTTT. This sequence encodes CASSDVPVNQPQHF.

The sample holds a few counts of this clonotype. The chain couples TRBV9 to TRBJ1-3, with D perhaps matching TRBD1 (5 bases). Germline V gives CDR1 SGDLS, CDR2 YYNGEE. This CDR3 spans 16 amino acids. The V end was cut by 2 bases, the J end by 0 bases, with 12 bases between. In nucleotides, the CDR3 is TGTGCCAGCAGCGTTCCCAGGGATAGCTCTGGAAACACCATATATTTT. Its translation is CASSVPRDSSGNTIYF. The full variable domain, completed using reference TRBV9 and TRBJ1-3, is DSGVTQTPKHLITATGQRVTLRCSPRSGDLSVYWYQQSLDQGLQFLIQYYNGEERAKGNILERFSAQQFPDLHSELNLSSLELGDSALYFCASSVPRDSSGNTIYFGEGSWLTVV.

With respect to this clonotype: One end of the junction does not line up with germline, which may come from a read error. V gene TRBV12-3 or TRBV12-4 combines with J gene TRBJ2-7; tentatively, D is TRBD1 (5 bases). The CDR3 loop spans 12 amino acids. This chain's CDR3 is CASSTPGYEPYF. The CDR3 DNA sequence: TGTGCCAGCAGTACTCCAGGGTACGAGCCGTACTTC.

Ten or more counts support this clonotype. This chain connects TRBV5-1 to TRBJ1-3; D remains ambiguous. Germline V gene data show CDR1 as SGHRS and CDR2 as YFSETQ. V was trimmed by 4 bases and J by 8 bases, leaving 16 bases between them. This CDR3 is 14 amino acids long. The CDR3 coding sequence is TGCGCCAGCAGCCGAGATCACTTTTCGGACACCATATATTTT. Encoded protein: CASSRDHFSDTIYF.

The chain has TRBV7-2 and TRBJ1-6; possibly TRBD1 for D (5 bases). The CDR3 has 15 residues. Germline V gene lookup returns CDR1 SGHTA and CDR2 FQGNSA. V was clipped by 1 base and J by 10 bases, with 14 bases between them. DNA for the CDR3: TGTGCCAGCAGCTTAGTCGCAGGGATGGGATCACCCCTCCACTTT. Translation gives CASSLVAGMGSPLHF.

This clonotype occurred many times. This chain joins TRBV30 and TRBJ1-3; D is unclear. Germline CDR1 reads GTSNPN; CDR2 reads SVGIG (reference sequence). The ends were cut back, 5 bases at V and 6 bases at J, with 5 bases in the middle. The CDR3 is 10 amino acids. The CDR3 is CAWGLNTIYF. CDR3 in DNA: TGTGCCTGGGGTTTAAACACCATATATTTT.

The sample holds many counts of this clonotype. The chain recombines TRBV2 with TRBJ2-7; the D gene is possibly TRBD1 (5 bases). The CDR3 is 14 amino acids. V was trimmed by 4 bases and J by 6 bases, leaving 16 bases between them. Germline CDR1 and CDR2: SNHLY and FYNNEI. The CDR3 loop is CASSGDSYVLEQYF. The CDR3 DNA is TGTGCCAGCAGTGGAGACAGCTACGTTCTCGAGCAGTACTTC.

This clonotype was seen only a few times. V and J are TRBV11-2 and TRBJ2-3; 14 nucleotides match TRBD2. This CDR3 region has 18 residues. V was clipped by 0 bases and J by 3 bases; unmatched bases: 5. Germline V gene sequence: CDR1 SGHAT, CDR2 FQNNGV. The CDR3 nucleotides are TGTGCCAGCAGCTTAGATCTCGGACTAGCGGGAGGTACAGATACGCAGTATTTT. It encodes CASSLDLGLAGGTDTQYF.

The chain combines TRBV7-7 with TRBJ2-5, with TRBD2 matching over 11 bases. Germline CDR1 reads SSHAT; CDR2 reads FNYEAQ (reference sequence). The V segment lost 4 bases and the J segment 2 bases; nucleotides outside the gene matches: 3. The CDR3 spans 15 residues. CDR3 DNA: TGTGCCAGCAGCTCCGGGACTAGCGGACAAGAGACCCAGTACTTC. Translation gives CASSSGTSGQETQYF.

The sample holds a few counts of this clonotype. The CDR3 here is CSAAPGQGADSPLHF. The CDR3 coding sequence is TGCAGTGCTGCACCGGGACAGGGGGCAGATTCACCCCTCCACTTT. The chain joins TRBV20-1 to TRBJ1-6, with TRBD1 matching 12 bases. Germline CDR1 reads DFQATT; CDR2 reads SNEGSKA (reference sequence). V was pared by 5 bases and J by 8 bases, with 7 bases of the junction left unmatched. The CDR3 is 15 residues long.